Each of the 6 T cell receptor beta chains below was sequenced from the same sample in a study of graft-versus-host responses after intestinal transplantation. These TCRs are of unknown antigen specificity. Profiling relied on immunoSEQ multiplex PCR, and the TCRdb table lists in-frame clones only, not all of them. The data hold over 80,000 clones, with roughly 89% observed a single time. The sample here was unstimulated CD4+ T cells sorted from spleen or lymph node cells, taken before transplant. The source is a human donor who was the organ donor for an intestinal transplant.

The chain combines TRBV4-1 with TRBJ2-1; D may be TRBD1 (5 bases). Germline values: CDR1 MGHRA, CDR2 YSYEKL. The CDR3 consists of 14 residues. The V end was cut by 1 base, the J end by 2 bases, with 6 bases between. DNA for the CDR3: TGCGCCAGCAGCCAAGTAGGGGCCTACAATGAGCAGTTCTTC. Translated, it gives CASSQVGAYNEQFF.

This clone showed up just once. This CDR3 reads CASSQGTGAYGYTF. CDR3 bases: TGTGCCAGCAGCCAAGGGACAGGGGCATATGGCTACACCTTC. The chain has TRBV7-9 and TRBJ1-2; the match to TRBD1 covers 10 bases. V lost 5 bases to trimming and J lost 5 bases; unmatched junction nucleotides: 5. Per germline, CDR1 SEHNR and CDR2 FQNEAQ (reference sequence). The CDR3 consists of 14 residues.

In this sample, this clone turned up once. The CDR3 sequence is CASSPRGQGYTEAFF. In DNA form, the CDR3 reads TGTGCCAGCTCACCACGGGGCCAGGGGTACACTGAAGCTTTCTTT. The gene calls are TRBV18 and TRBJ1-1; maybe TRBD1 (6 bases). The CDR3 length is 15 residues. V lost 1 base, J lost 3 bases, and 12 bases lay in between. In germline, CDR1 is KGHSH, CDR2 LQKENI.

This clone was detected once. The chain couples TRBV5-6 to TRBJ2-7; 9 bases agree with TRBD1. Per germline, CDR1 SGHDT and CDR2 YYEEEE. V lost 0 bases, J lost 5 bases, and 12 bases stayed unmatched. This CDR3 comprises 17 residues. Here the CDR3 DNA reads TGTGCCAGCAGCTTGGAAGGCCCCGGGACAGGGTTCCACGAGCAGTACTTC. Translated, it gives CASSLEGPGTGFHEQYF.

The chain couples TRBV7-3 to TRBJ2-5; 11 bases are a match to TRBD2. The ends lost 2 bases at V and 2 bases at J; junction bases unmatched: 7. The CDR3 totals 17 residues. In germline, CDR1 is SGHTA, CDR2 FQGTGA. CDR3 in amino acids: CASSLGVASGGQETQYF. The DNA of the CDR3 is TGTGCCAGCAGCTTAGGGGTCGCTAGCGGGGGGCAAGAGACCCAGTACTTC. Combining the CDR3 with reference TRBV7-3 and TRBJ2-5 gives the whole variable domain GAGVSQTPSNKVTEKGKYVELRCDPISGHTALYWYRQSLGQGPEFLIYFQGTGAADDSGLPNDRFFAVRPEGSVSTLKIQRTERGDSAVYLCASSLGVASGGQETQYFGPGTRLLVL.

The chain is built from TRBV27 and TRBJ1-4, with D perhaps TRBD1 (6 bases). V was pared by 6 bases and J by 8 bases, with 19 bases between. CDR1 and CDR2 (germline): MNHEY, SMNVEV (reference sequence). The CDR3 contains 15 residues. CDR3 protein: CASSTGTRGAEKLFF. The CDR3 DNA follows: TGTGCCAGCAGCACCGGGACCCGGGGGGCAGAAAAACTGTTTTTT.